What follows is one TCR beta chain and its context. Deletions cut 3 bases from V and 4 bases from J, with 13 bases between. The germline V gene has CDR1 MNHEY and CDR2 SMNVEV (reference sequence). The CDR3 has 15 residues. These data come from a study of blood T cell repertoires in COVID-19. Those enrolled, adults aged roughly 18 to 89 years, came from about 24 US areas. Method: immunoSEQ multiplex PCR; TCRdb's copy keeps in-frame clones and lacks some. Of about 140,000 clones listed, almost 85% were seen once; the top ten hold 4.5% to 6%. Sample: PBMCs or T cells enriched from blood (not recorded which). The chain recombines TRBV27 with TRBJ1-5, with a tentative D call TRBD1 (5 bases). This sequence originates from a man in his forties with acute COVID-19. This CDR3 reads CASSFTGESNQPQHF. The CDR3 DNA reads as TGTGCCAGCAGTTTCACAGGAGAGAGTAATCAGCCCCAGCATTTT.